The 21 T cell receptor beta chains below come from one sample, sequenced in a study of OX40 agonist ivuxolimab in advanced cancers. Data came from immunoSEQ multiplex PCR; TCRdb stores just in-frame clones and leaves some out. This sample has more than 40,000 clones, with 88% found just once. The starting material was CD4+ or CD8+ T cells sorted from blood, obtained in a trial of the OX40 agonist ivuxolimab. The receptors derive from an adult with an advanced solid tumor such as melanoma, head and neck, liver or kidney cancer.

The chain has TRBV5-4 and TRBJ2-1; 12 bases align to TRBD1. From germline, CDR1 is SGHNT and CDR2 YYREEE (reference sequence). V shed 3 bases and J 9 bases; nucleotides not matched to a gene: 10. The CDR3 length is 16 residues. The CDR3 spells CASSSPGQGAPGEQFF. The CDR3 coding sequence is TGTGCCAGCAGCTCACCGGGACAGGGGGCGCCCGGTGAGCAGTTCTTC.

The rearrangement links TRBV7-9 to TRBJ1-1; D is undetermined. V gave up 4 bases and J gave up 4 bases, with 10 bases separating them. Germline-derived CDR1 and CDR2 are SEHNR and FQNEAQ (reference sequence). The CDR3 is 13 amino acids. The CDR3 DNA is TGTGCCAGCAGCTCCCTCCCTGGCACTGAAGCTTTCTTT. This sequence encodes CASSSLPGTEAFF.

This clone was counted once. This chain uses TRBV6-1 with TRBJ1-2; weak D call: TRBD1 (5 bases). Germline values: CDR1 MNHNS, CDR2 SASEGT. V lost 0 bases and J 0 bases, leaving 14 bases between the germline ends. The CDR3 sequence is 17 residues long. The CDR3 loop is CASSEALQGQANYGYTF. The DNA of the CDR3 is TGTGCCAGCAGTGAAGCGCTTCAGGGCCAAGCTAACTATGGCTACACCTTC.

This chain joins TRBV11-3 and TRBJ2-7; D not certain. Trimming removed 5 bases at V and 3 bases at J, with 11 bases between. The length of the CDR3 is 13 residues. The V gene's germline CDR1 is SGHNT and CDR2 YENEEA. In DNA, the CDR3 is TGTGCCAGCAGCCTCGGACCTTTCTACGAGCAGTACTTC. This encodes CASSLGPFYEQYF. The full variable domain, in which reference TRBV11-3 and TRBJ2-7 provide the parts outside the CDR3, is EAGVVQSPRYKIIEKKQPVAFWCNPISGHNTLYWYLQNLGQGPELLIRYENEEAVDDSQLPKDRFSAERLKGVDSTLKIQPAELGDSAVYLCASSLGPFYEQYFGPGTRLTVT.

CDR3: CASSFAQGMVDAFF. The CDR3 DNA reads as TGTGCCAGCAGCTTCGCACAGGGGATGGTAGATGCTTTCTTT. This chain links TRBV5-8 with TRBJ1-1, with 7 bases lining up with TRBD1. The germline V gene has CDR1 SGHTS and CDR2 YDEGEE. V trimming: 2 bases; J trimming: 11 bases; junction bases outside the gene matches: 12. The CDR3 consists of 14 residues.

The chain recombines TRBV29-1 with TRBJ1-2, with D possibly matching TRBD1 (6 bases). Trimming left V 7 bases short and J 6 bases short, with 12 bases between. The CDR3 has 11 amino acids. Germline V lookup: CDR1 SQVTM, CDR2 ANQGSEA. Written as DNA, the CDR3 is TGCAGCGGGGCGGGGGGCCATGGCTACACCTTC. Translation: CSGAGGHGYTF.

The chain recombines TRBV11-2 with TRBJ2-4, with D perhaps matching TRBD1 (5 bases). This CDR3 region has 13 residues. Germline V gene lookup returns CDR1 SGHAT and CDR2 FQNNGV. With 5 bases removed from V and 7 bases from J, the gap between germline ends came to 12 bases. CDR3 in amino acids: CASSRQLQNIQYF. Here the CDR3 DNA reads TGTGCCAGCAGCAGACAGCTCCAGAACATTCAGTACTTC.

This rearrangement joins TRBV7-9 to TRBJ2-7, with TRBD1 matching over 9 bases. The germline V gene has CDR1 SEHNR and CDR2 FQNEAQ (reference sequence). Germline trimming cut 6 bases from V and 5 bases from J; bases unmatched to any gene: 11. CDR3 length: 15 amino acids. This chain's CDR3 is CASRGQGRFVHEQYF. The CDR3 bases are TGTGCCAGCAGAGGACAGGGGAGGTTCGTCCACGAGCAGTACTTC.

The rearrangement joins TRBV6-1 to TRBJ2-7, with D unclear. With 0 bases removed from V and 6 bases from J, the gap between germline ends came to 9 bases. The CDR3 covers 13 residues. The germline V gene encodes CDR1 MNHNS and CDR2 SASEGT. Written as DNA, the CDR3 is TGTGCCAGCAGTGAAGCAAGTTACTCCGAGCAGTACTTC. Translating gives CASSEASYSEQYF.

The chain employs TRBV7-2 and TRBJ2-3; D perhaps matches TRBD2 (5 bases). With 3 bases removed from V and 1 base from J, the gap between germline ends came to 11 bases. The CDR3 runs to 15 residues. Germline CDR1 reads SGHTA; CDR2 reads FQGNSA. The CDR3 loop is CASSLSGYGTDTQYF. In DNA, the CDR3 is TGTGCCAGCAGCTTGTCGGGATATGGCACAGATACGCAGTATTTT. Together with reference TRBV7-2 and TRBJ2-3, the CDR3 gives the full variable domain: GAGVSQSPSNKVTEKGKDVELRCDPISGHTALYWYRQSLGQGLEFLIYFQGNSAPDKSGLPSDRFSAERTGGSVSTLTIQRTQQEDSAVYLCASSLSGYGTDTQYFGPGTRLTVL.

V gene TRBV27 combines with J gene TRBJ2-1, with D uncertain. CDR1 MNHEY and CDR2 SMNVEV come from the germline V gene (reference sequence). Trimming took 1 base from V and 7 from J, leaving 20 bases between them. The CDR3 is 17 residues long. The DNA of the CDR3 is TGTGCCAGCAGTTTATTGGGCACCCCCTCTCTGAGGAATGAGCAGTTCTTC. Translating gives CASSLLGTPSLRNEQFF.

The V call is TRBV7-9, the J call TRBJ2-5; TRBD1 might be the D (6 bases). In germline, CDR1 is SEHNR, CDR2 FQNEAQ (reference sequence). Between the trimmed V and J ends, which lost 2 bases and 5 bases, there was a span of 12 bases. This CDR3 spans 14 amino acids. CDR3 amino acids: CASSLLDSWETQYF. CDR3 sequence (DNA): TGTGCCAGCAGCTTATTGGACAGCTGGGAGACCCAGTACTTC.

This chain links TRBV9 with TRBJ1-4; perhaps TRBD1 as D (5 bases). Germline values: CDR1 SGDLS, CDR2 YYNGEE. The CDR3 extends over 14 amino acids. Between the trimmed V and J ends, which lost 0 bases and 6 bases, there was a span of 9 bases. The DNA of the CDR3 is TGTGCCAGCAGCGTAGGACAGTCGTATGAAAAACTGTTTTTT. Translated, it gives CASSVGQSYEKLFF.

V gene TRBV6-1 combines with J gene TRBJ2-7, with 9 bases matching TRBD2. Trimming removed 1 base from V and 2 bases from J; junction bases left unmatched: 3. This CDR3 comprises 15 residues. CDR1 is MNHNS and CDR2 is SASEGT in the germline V gene. This CDR3 is CASSEGTSVAYEQYF. The CDR3, as DNA: TGTGCCAGCAGTGAAGGGACTAGCGTCGCCTACGAGCAGTACTTC.

This clone was picked up a small number of times. This rearrangement joins TRBV30 to TRBJ2-5; 8 bases match TRBD2. The CDR3 covers 14 residues. V lost 5 bases and J lost 5; bases outside the gene matches: 10. CDR1 is GTSNPN and CDR2 is SVGIG in the germline V gene (reference sequence). In DNA, the CDR3 is TGTGCCTGGGTTGGACTAGCAGGGTCTGAGACCCAGTACTTC. Translation: CAWVGLAGSETQYF.

The V gene is TRBV7-8, the J gene TRBJ2-7, with TRBD1 matching over 8 bases. Germline assignment: CDR1 SGHVS and CDR2 FQNEAQ. The junction had 5 bases not matched to a gene; V was cut back by 2 bases and J by 2 bases. The CDR3 sequence is 15 residues long. DNA of the CDR3: TGTGCCAGCAGCTTAATGGGGACAGGCCCCTACGAGCAGTACTTC. Residues: CASSLMGTGPYEQYF.

J is TRBJ1-1 and V is TRBV19; possible D gene TRBD1, 5 bases. CDR1 is LNHDA, CDR2 SQIVND, per germline (reference sequence). Trimming shortened V by 5 bases and J by 1 base, and 14 bases separated the two germline ends. The CDR3 spans 15 residues. The CDR3: CASSARAGTNTEAFF. As DNA, the CDR3 is TGTGCCAGTAGTGCCAGGGCAGGAACGAACACTGAAGCTTTCTTT.

This clone was found a few times. V is TRBV2 and J is TRBJ1-5, with D unclear. The CDR3 has 13 amino acids. The germline CDR1 and CDR2 sequences are SNHLY and FYNNEI. The ends were cut back, 6 bases at V and 1 base at J, with 7 bases in the middle. CDR3 DNA sequence: TGTGCCAGCAGGACCCAGAGCAATCAGCCCCAGCATTTT. Residues: CASRTQSNQPQHF.

CDR3 loop: CASSRGGSSYNEQFF. DNA of the CDR3: TGTGCCAGCAGCCGAGGGGGGAGCTCCTACAATGAGCAGTTCTTC. The genes are TRBV27 and TRBJ2-1, with D possibly being TRBD1 or TRBD2 (6 bases each). V shed 6 bases and J shed 0 bases, with 12 bases lying between them. Germline assignment: CDR1 MNHEY and CDR2 SMNVEV (reference sequence). The CDR3 is 15 amino acids.

In its sample, this clone was seen once. The V and J genes are TRBV11-2 and TRBJ2-5; 9 nucleotides match TRBD2. J lost 5 bases, V lost 0 bases, and 7 bases had no gene match. The CDR3 spans 16 residues. Germline CDR1 and CDR2: SGHAT and FQNNGV. CDR3 nucleotides: TGTGCCAGCAGCTTAGATTTGGGGACTAGCAGGGAGACCCAGTACTTC. Translating it yields CASSLDLGTSRETQYF.

The V gene is TRBV7-3, the J gene TRBJ2-2; 7 nucleotides agree with TRBD1. The CDR3 runs to 14 residues. The germline V gene encodes CDR1 SGHTA and CDR2 FQGTGA. V trimming: 5 bases; J trimming: 4 bases; junction bases outside the gene matches: 4. The CDR3 loop reads CASSPQGRTGELFF. In DNA, the CDR3 is TGTGCCAGCAGCCCACAGGGGCGCACCGGGGAGCTGTTTTTT.